The rows below give T cell receptor beta chains drawn from one sample of a study of vaccination and CD4 T cells after COVID-19. For these TCRs, the target antigens are not known. TCRdb independently ran MiXCR on the PCR reads; one entry per CDR3 protein. The sample consists of approximately 20,000 distinct CDR3 sequences, around 30% of them appearing once. The sequencing used CD4+ T cells from blood, cultured in vitro, collected about 7 months after SARS-CoV-2 vaccination. Every receptor here comes from a human donor who had recovered from COVID-19. Each CDR3 is given with its conserved first and last residue. The order of the fields is V gene, clone size, D gene, J gene, CDR3 protein, CDR3 DNA. A D gene is named only where the DNA matches it firmly. The listing skips clone size in some rows; elsewhere it reads once, few, many or a size class.

v_gene: TRBV4-2
abundance: NA
d_gene: NA
j_gene: TRBJ1-5
CDR3aa: CASSQEGGTGNQPQHF
CDR3nt: TGTGCCAGCAGCCAAGAAGGCGGGACCGGCAATCAGCCCCAGCATTTT

v_gene: TRBV20-1
abundance: once
d_gene: NA
j_gene: TRBJ2-1
CDR3aa: CSARAWASVDNEQFF
CDR3nt: TGCAGTGCTCGAGCGTGGGCTAGTGTAGACAATGAGCAGTTCTTC

v_gene: TRBV27
abundance: NA
d_gene: NA
j_gene: TRBJ1-5
CDR3aa: CASSLLHNQPQHF
CDR3nt: TGTGCCAGCAGTTTACTCCACAATCAGCCCCAGCATTTT

v_gene: TRBV28
abundance: NA
d_gene: NA
j_gene: TRBJ1-5
CDR3aa: CASSLIGNSNQPQHF
CDR3nt: TGTGCCAGCAGTTTGATAGGGAACAGCAATCAGCCCCAGCATTTT

v_gene: TRBV7-2
abundance: NA
d_gene: TRBD1
j_gene: TRBJ2-7
CDR3aa: CASSLVRQGAYEQYF
CDR3nt: TGTGCCAGCAGCTTAGTCCGACAGGGGGCCTACGAGCAGTACTTC

v_gene: TRBV5-4
abundance: NA
d_gene: TRBD2
j_gene: TRBJ2-7
CDR3aa: CASSLGGSGRYEQYF
CDR3nt: TGTGCCAGCAGCTTGGGGGGTAGCGGGAGGTACGAGCAGTACTTC

v_gene: TRBV5-1
abundance: NA
d_gene: NA
j_gene: TRBJ1-2
CDR3aa: CASTRGGGYTF
CDR3nt: TGCGCCAGCACTCGAGGGGGAGGCTACACCTTC

v_gene: TRBV6-1
abundance: NA
d_gene: TRBD2
j_gene: TRBJ2-1
CDR3aa: CASSKQSAGGPWFF
CDR3nt: TGTGCCAGCAGCAAACAGTCAGCGGGAGGGCCCTGGTTCTTC

v_gene: TRBV20-1
abundance: once
d_gene: TRBD2
j_gene: TRBJ2-1
CDR3aa: CSAMGTRDYNEQFF
CDR3nt: TGCAGTGCCATGGGGACTAGAGACTACAATGAGCAGTTCTTC

v_gene: TRBV20-1
abundance: medium-sized
d_gene: TRBD1
j_gene: TRBJ1-6
CDR3aa: CSARTGRIYSPLHF
CDR3nt: TGCAGTGCTAGGACAGGGAGAATTTATTCACCCCTCCACTTT

v_gene: TRBV2
abundance: NA
d_gene: TRBD1
j_gene: TRBJ1-2
CDR3aa: CASSADRYGYTF
CDR3nt: TGTGCCAGCAGTGCGGACAGGTATGGCTACACCTTC

v_gene: TRBV4-3
abundance: NA
d_gene: TRBD2
j_gene: TRBJ2-5
CDR3aa: CASSQAGGGETQYF
CDR3nt: TGCGCCAGCAGCCAAGCGGGAGGTGGAGAGACCCAGTACTTC

v_gene: TRBV6-5
abundance: few
d_gene: TRBD2
j_gene: TRBJ2-5
CDR3aa: CASSYFTSGLETQYF
CDR3nt: TGTGCCAGCAGTTACTTCACTAGCGGCCTGGAGACCCAGTACTTC

v_gene: TRBV27
abundance: NA
d_gene: NA
j_gene: TRBJ1-6
CDR3aa: CASRSRGGFNSPLHF
CDR3nt: TGTGCCAGCAGGTCCCGGGGGGGTTTTAATTCACCCCTCCACTTT

v_gene: TRBV28
abundance: NA
d_gene: TRBD1
j_gene: TRBJ1-6
CDR3aa: CASRVGQLYSPLHF
CDR3nt: TGTGCCAGCAGGGTGGGACAGCTCTATTCACCCCTCCACTTT

v_gene: TRBV20-1
abundance: NA
d_gene: NA
j_gene: TRBJ1-2
CDR3aa: CSANDQGEGDSGYTF
CDR3nt: TGCAGTGCTAACGATCAGGGTGAGGGGGATAGTGGCTACACCTTC

v_gene: TRBV7-9
abundance: few
d_gene: NA
j_gene: TRBJ2-7
CDR3aa: CASSFPSYEQYF
CDR3nt: TGTGCCAGCAGCTTCCCCTCCTACGAGCAGTACTTC

v_gene: TRBV10-3
abundance: NA
d_gene: NA
j_gene: TRBJ1-2
CDR3aa: CAISEAGTLYGYTF
CDR3nt: TGTGCCATCAGTGAGGCGGGGACCCTCTATGGCTACACCTTC

v_gene: TRBV7-3
abundance: few
d_gene: TRBD2
j_gene: TRBJ2-5
CDR3aa: CASSPARTSVETQYF
CDR3nt: TGTGCCAGCAGTCCAGCCCGGACTAGCGTAGAGACCCAGTACTTC

v_gene: TRBV6-1
abundance: NA
d_gene: TRBD2
j_gene: TRBJ2-1
CDR3aa: CASRPTSGYNEQFF
CDR3nt: TGTGCCAGCAGGCCGACTAGCGGCTACAATGAGCAGTTCTTC

v_gene: TRBV6-1
abundance: few
d_gene: NA
j_gene: TRBJ1-2
CDR3aa: CASRGLSYYGYTF
CDR3nt: TGTGCCAGCAGGGGACTGTCGTACTATGGCTACACCTTC

v_gene: TRBV7-9
abundance: NA
d_gene: NA
j_gene: TRBJ2-1
CDR3aa: CDSTQGGHEQFF
CDR3nt: TGTGACAGCACCCAGGGGGGGCATGAGCAGTTCTTC

v_gene: TRBV18
abundance: NA
d_gene: TRBD1
j_gene: TRBJ2-3
CDR3aa: CASSSPGQGVDTQYF
CDR3nt: TGTGCCAGCTCAAGTCCAGGACAGGGTGTAGATACGCAGTATTTT

v_gene: TRBV15
abundance: few
d_gene: NA
j_gene: TRBJ2-6
CDR3aa: CATSRGQSGANVLTF
CDR3nt: TGTGCCACCAGCAGAGGACAGTCTGGGGCCAACGTCCTGACTTTC

v_gene: TRBV7-9
abundance: few
d_gene: NA
j_gene: TRBJ1-5
CDR3aa: CASSPNAGNQPQHF
CDR3nt: TGTGCCAGCAGCCCCAATGCGGGCAATCAGCCCCAGCATTTT

v_gene: TRBV10-3
abundance: NA
d_gene: TRBD1
j_gene: TRBJ2-7
CDR3aa: CASGQGETYEQYF
CDR3nt: TGTGCCAGCGGACAGGGAGAAACCTACGAGCAGTACTTC

v_gene: TRBV10-3
abundance: NA
d_gene: TRBD1
j_gene: TRBJ2-5
CDR3aa: CASGPRTGLVFETQYF
CDR3nt: TGTGCCAGTGGGCCTAGGACAGGGTTGGTGTTCGAGACCCAGTACTTC

v_gene: TRBV6-1
abundance: NA
d_gene: NA
j_gene: TRBJ1-2
CDR3aa: CASLLQGGYGYTF
CDR3nt: TGTGCCAGCCTCCTTCAGGGAGGCTATGGCTACACCTTC

v_gene: TRBV10-3
abundance: few
d_gene: NA
j_gene: TRBJ2-3
CDR3aa: CAISEPDRTDTQYF
CDR3nt: TGTGCCATCAGTGAGCCGGACCGCACAGATACGCAGTATTTT

v_gene: TRBV20-1
abundance: few
d_gene: NA
j_gene: TRBJ1-2
CDR3aa: CSANAGYGYTF
CDR3nt: TGCAGTGCTAACGCAGGGTATGGCTACACCTTC

v_gene: TRBV27
abundance: NA
d_gene: NA
j_gene: TRBJ1-6
CDR3aa: CASTSRSSYNSPLHF
CDR3nt: TGTGCCAGTACAAGCAGGAGCTCCTATAATTCACCCCTCCACTTT

v_gene: TRBV20-1
abundance: NA
d_gene: NA
j_gene: TRBJ2-7
CDR3aa: CSARDQAGHLYEQYF
CDR3nt: TGCAGTGCTAGAGATCAAGCGGGTCACCTCTACGAGCAGTACTTC

v_gene: TRBV28
abundance: NA
d_gene: TRBD1
j_gene: TRBJ1-5
CDR3aa: CASSATGFYQPQHF
CDR3nt: TGTGCCAGCAGTGCGACAGGGTTTTATCAGCCCCAGCATTTT

v_gene: TRBV5-4
abundance: once
d_gene: NA
j_gene: TRBJ1-5
CDR3aa: CASSLPGPNQPQHF
CDR3nt: TGTGCCAGCAGTTTGCCGGGGCCCAATCAGCCCCAGCATTTT

v_gene: TRBV20-1
abundance: few
d_gene: NA
j_gene: TRBJ2-1
CDR3aa: CSGRRVGDEQFF
CDR3nt: TGCAGCGGACGACGGGTCGGGGATGAGCAGTTCTTC

v_gene: TRBV27
abundance: few
d_gene: NA
j_gene: TRBJ1-6
CDR3aa: CASSLATGGNSPLHF
CDR3nt: TGTGCCAGCAGTTTAGCCACTGGGGGGAATTCACCCCTCCACTTT

v_gene: TRBV6-1
abundance: NA
d_gene: TRBD1
j_gene: TRBJ2-7
CDR3aa: CASSGARTGYEQYF
CDR3nt: TGTGCCAGCAGTGGGGCTAGGACAGGCTACGAGCAGTACTTC

v_gene: TRBV6-1
abundance: few
d_gene: NA
j_gene: TRBJ1-1
CDR3aa: CASSQQGVNTEAFF
CDR3nt: TGTGCCAGCAGTCAACAGGGAGTGAACACTGAAGCTTTCTTT

v_gene: TRBV7-9
abundance: NA
d_gene: NA
j_gene: TRBJ1-1
CDR3aa: CASSPAVQGSAEAFF
CDR3nt: TGTGCCAGCAGCCCAGCTGTACAGGGTAGCGCTGAAGCTTTCTTT

v_gene: TRBV5-8
abundance: NA
d_gene: TRBD1
j_gene: TRBJ1-5
CDR3aa: CATQNRGLDQPQHF
CDR3nt: TGTGCCACCCAGAACAGGGGGTTAGATCAGCCCCAGCATTTT

v_gene: TRBV10-2
abundance: NA
d_gene: TRBD2
j_gene: TRBJ2-7
CDR3aa: CASRGTSGSYEQYF
CDR3nt: TGCGCCAGCAGAGGGACTAGCGGGAGTTACGAGCAGTACTTC

v_gene: TRBV6-2/TRBV6-3
abundance: NA
d_gene: NA
j_gene: TRBJ2-7
CDR3aa: CASKSLEVGEQYF
CDR3nt: TGTGCCAGCAAGTCGTTGGAGGTAGGCGAGCAGTACTTC

v_gene: TRBV5-4
abundance: NA
d_gene: TRBD2
j_gene: TRBJ2-5
CDR3aa: CASSRGGGEQETQYF
CDR3nt: TGTGCCAGCAGCCGGGGGGGGGGAGAGCAAGAGACCCAGTACTTC

v_gene: TRBV20-1
abundance: NA
d_gene: NA
j_gene: TRBJ2-7
CDR3aa: CSAHSGQGLYEQYF
CDR3nt: TGCAGTGCCCACTCGGGGCAGGGTCTCTACGAGCAGTACTTC

v_gene: TRBV28
abundance: NA
d_gene: NA
j_gene: TRBJ1-2
CDR3aa: CATAGGDGYTF
CDR3nt: TGTGCCACCGCGGGGGGGGATGGCTACACCTTC

v_gene: TRBV28
abundance: NA
d_gene: TRBD1
j_gene: TRBJ1-5
CDR3aa: CASSLSLDRGRYQPQHF
CDR3nt: TGTGCCAGCAGTTTATCCCTGGACAGGGGGCGATATCAGCCCCAGCATTTT

v_gene: TRBV7-9
abundance: few
d_gene: TRBD1
j_gene: TRBJ2-7
CDR3aa: CASSGRDRAVINEQYF
CDR3nt: TGTGCCAGCAGCGGCCGCGACAGGGCCGTCATAAACGAGCAGTACTTC

v_gene: TRBV20-1
abundance: once
d_gene: NA
j_gene: TRBJ2-1
CDR3aa: CSASLAGGTYNEQFF
CDR3nt: TGCAGTGCTAGCCTTGCGGGCGGCACCTACAATGAGCAGTTCTTC

v_gene: TRBV20-1
abundance: medium-sized
d_gene: NA
j_gene: TRBJ1-1
CDR3aa: CSATPTGGTEAFF
CDR3nt: TGCAGTGCTACACCAACAGGCGGCACTGAAGCTTTCTTT

v_gene: TRBV20-1
abundance: NA
d_gene: NA
j_gene: TRBJ2-3
CDR3aa: CSASADTQYF
CDR3nt: TGCAGTGCTAGCGCGGATACGCAGTATTTT

v_gene: TRBV6-5
abundance: NA
d_gene: TRBD2
j_gene: TRBJ2-1
CDR3aa: CASSYSVLAGGRQFF
CDR3nt: TGTGCCAGCAGTTACTCCGTACTAGCGGGAGGGAGGCAGTTCTTC

v_gene: TRBV29-1
abundance: NA
d_gene: TRBD2
j_gene: TRBJ2-5
CDR3aa: CSVVGWPSGRLYQETQYF
CDR3nt: TGCAGCGTTGTTGGGTGGCCTAGCGGGAGATTATACCAAGAGACCCAGTACTTC

v_gene: TRBV20-1
abundance: few
d_gene: TRBD2
j_gene: TRBJ2-1
CDR3aa: CSASTVTSGYNEQFF
CDR3nt: TGCAGTGCTAGTACTGTAACTAGCGGTTACAATGAGCAGTTCTTC

v_gene: TRBV20-1
abundance: few
d_gene: NA
j_gene: TRBJ2-5
CDR3aa: CSARYAGRFVTQYF
CDR3nt: TGCAGTGCTAGATATGCAGGGAGGTTCGTGACCCAGTACTTC

v_gene: TRBV18
abundance: NA
d_gene: TRBD1
j_gene: TRBJ2-7
CDR3aa: CASSPPKGALGEQYF
CDR3nt: TGTGCCAGCTCACCACCGAAGGGGGCGTTGGGAGAGCAGTACTTC

v_gene: TRBV20-1
abundance: NA
d_gene: NA
j_gene: TRBJ2-5
CDR3aa: CSARPTGILQETQYF
CDR3nt: TGCAGTGCTAGACCCACCGGGATCCTCCAAGAGACCCAGTACTTC

v_gene: TRBV28
abundance: NA
d_gene: NA
j_gene: TRBJ2-5
CDR3aa: CASSLGLRNQETQYF
CDR3nt: TGTGCCAGCAGTTTAGGGTTACGCAACCAAGAGACCCAGTACTTC

v_gene: TRBV6-2/TRBV6-3
abundance: few
d_gene: NA
j_gene: TRBJ2-7
CDR3aa: CASSTGLPYEQYF
CDR3nt: TGTGCCAGCAGTACCGGATTACCCTACGAGCAGTACTTC

v_gene: TRBV6-1
abundance: NA
d_gene: TRBD1
j_gene: TRBJ2-3
CDR3aa: CASIRQGAVDTQYF
CDR3nt: TGTGCCAGCATCAGACAGGGGGCTGTAGATACGCAGTATTTT

v_gene: TRBV24-1
abundance: NA
d_gene: NA
j_gene: TRBJ2-1
CDR3aa: CATSLGSTNEQFF
CDR3nt: TGTGCCACCAGTCTCGGATCGACCAATGAGCAGTTCTTC